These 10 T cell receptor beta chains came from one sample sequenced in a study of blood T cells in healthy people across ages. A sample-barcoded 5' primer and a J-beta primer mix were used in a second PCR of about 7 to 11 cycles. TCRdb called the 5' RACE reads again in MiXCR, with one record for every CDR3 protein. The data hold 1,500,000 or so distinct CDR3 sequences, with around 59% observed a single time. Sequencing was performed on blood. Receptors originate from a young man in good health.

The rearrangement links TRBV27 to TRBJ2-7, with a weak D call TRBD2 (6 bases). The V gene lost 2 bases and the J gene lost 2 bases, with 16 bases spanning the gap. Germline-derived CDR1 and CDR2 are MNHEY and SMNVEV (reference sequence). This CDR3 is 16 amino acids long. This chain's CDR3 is CASSLASRRAPYEQYF. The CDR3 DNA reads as TGTGCCAGCAGTTTAGCCTCTCGGAGGGCGCCCTACGAGCAGTACTTC.

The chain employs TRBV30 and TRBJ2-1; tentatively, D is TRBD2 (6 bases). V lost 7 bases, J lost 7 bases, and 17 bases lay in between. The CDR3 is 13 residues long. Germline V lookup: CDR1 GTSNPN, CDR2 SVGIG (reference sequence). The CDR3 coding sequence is TGTGCCTACGAGGAGGGGTGGGGGAATGAGCAGTTCTTC. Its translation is CAYEEGWGNEQFF.

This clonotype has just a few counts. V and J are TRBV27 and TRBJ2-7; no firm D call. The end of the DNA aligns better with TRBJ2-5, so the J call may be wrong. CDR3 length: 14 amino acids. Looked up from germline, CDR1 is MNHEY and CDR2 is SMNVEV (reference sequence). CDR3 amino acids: CASSLSGRIGTQYF. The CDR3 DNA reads TGTGCCAGCAGTCTCTCAGGACGGATTGGGACCCAGTACTTC.

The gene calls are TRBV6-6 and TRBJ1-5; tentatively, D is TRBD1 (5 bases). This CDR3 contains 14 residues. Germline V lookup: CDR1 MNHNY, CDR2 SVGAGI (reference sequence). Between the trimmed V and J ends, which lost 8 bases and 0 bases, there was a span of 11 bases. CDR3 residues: CASARGYSNQPQHF. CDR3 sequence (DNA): TGTGCCAGCGCAAGGGGTTATAGCAATCAGCCCCAGCATTTT.

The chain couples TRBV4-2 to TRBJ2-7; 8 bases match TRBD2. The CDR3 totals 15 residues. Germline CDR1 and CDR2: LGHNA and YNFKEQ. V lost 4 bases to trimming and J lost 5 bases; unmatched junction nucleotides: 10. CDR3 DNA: TGTGCCAGCAGCCGAGACGGGAGGGCCTTGGACGAGCAGTACTTC. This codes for CASSRDGRALDEQYF.

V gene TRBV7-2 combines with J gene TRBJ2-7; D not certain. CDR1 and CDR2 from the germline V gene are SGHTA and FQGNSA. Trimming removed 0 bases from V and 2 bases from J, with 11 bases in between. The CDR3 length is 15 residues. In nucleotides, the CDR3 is TGTGCCAGCAGCTTAGCGACGGCTTCCCCCTACGAGCAGTACTTC. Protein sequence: CASSLATASPYEQYF.

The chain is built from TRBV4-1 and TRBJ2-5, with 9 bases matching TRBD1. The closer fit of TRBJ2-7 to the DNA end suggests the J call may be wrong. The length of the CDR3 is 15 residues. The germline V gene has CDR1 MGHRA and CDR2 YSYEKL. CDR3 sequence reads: CASSRAGTGFYEQYF. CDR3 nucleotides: TGCGCCAGCAGCCGGGCCGGGACAGGGTTCTACGAGCAGTACTTC.

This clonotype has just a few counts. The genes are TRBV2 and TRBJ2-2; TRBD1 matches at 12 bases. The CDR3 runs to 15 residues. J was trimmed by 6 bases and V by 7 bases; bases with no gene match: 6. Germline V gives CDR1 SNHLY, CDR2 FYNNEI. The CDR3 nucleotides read TGTGCCAGCACCCCGGGACAGGGGGCCTCCGGGGAGCTGTTTTTT. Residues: CASTPGQGASGELFF.

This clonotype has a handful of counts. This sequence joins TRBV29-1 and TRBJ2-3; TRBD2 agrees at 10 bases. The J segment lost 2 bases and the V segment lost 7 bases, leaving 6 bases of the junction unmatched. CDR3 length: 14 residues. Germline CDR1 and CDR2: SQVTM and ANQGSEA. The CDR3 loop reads CSGEGLAYTDTQYF. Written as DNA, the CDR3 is TGCAGCGGGGAGGGACTAGCGTACACAGATACGCAGTATTTT.

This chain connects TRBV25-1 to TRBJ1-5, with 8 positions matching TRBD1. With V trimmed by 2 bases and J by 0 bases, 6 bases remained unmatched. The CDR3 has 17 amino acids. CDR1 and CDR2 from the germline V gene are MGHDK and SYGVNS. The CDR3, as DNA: TGTGCCAGCAGTGAACTCGGACAGGGATGTAGCAATCAGCCCCAGCATTTT. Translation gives CASSELGQGCSNQPQHF.